The clone carrying this T cell receptor beta chain appeared many times. The antigen is unknown. cDNA was made by 5'RACE with 10-nucleotide random UMIs. From the 5' RACE reads, TCRdb called clonotypes with MiXCR, one entry per CDR3 protein. Of some 60,000 distinct CDR3 sequences listed, about 10% are singletons. The CDR3 has 11 amino acids. Germline V gives CDR1 SGHRS, CDR2 YFSETQ. V lost 4 bases and J lost 6, with 6 bases in between. These data are taken from a study of neurological immune-mediated disorders. Study conclusions and caveats: HTLV-1-associated myelopathy had the most TCR clonal expansion, while multiple sclerosis had the least, a level that fell below healthy controls. Because no CDR3 amino acid sequences were shared across subjects by expanded clones, private repertoires were suggested in all groups.

Described time point: longitudinal time-point 1 (baseline). Unsorted libraries were generated from 2 million PBMCs held at -80 degrees C. The chain is built from TRBV5-1 and TRBJ2-3; no clear D. This TCR came from a male donor with HTLV-1-associated myelopathy (HAM/TSP). Sequencing was performed on PBMCs. CDR3 nucleotide sequence: TGCGCCAGCAGCCAGCAGGATACGCAGTATTTT. Residues: CASSQQDTQYF.